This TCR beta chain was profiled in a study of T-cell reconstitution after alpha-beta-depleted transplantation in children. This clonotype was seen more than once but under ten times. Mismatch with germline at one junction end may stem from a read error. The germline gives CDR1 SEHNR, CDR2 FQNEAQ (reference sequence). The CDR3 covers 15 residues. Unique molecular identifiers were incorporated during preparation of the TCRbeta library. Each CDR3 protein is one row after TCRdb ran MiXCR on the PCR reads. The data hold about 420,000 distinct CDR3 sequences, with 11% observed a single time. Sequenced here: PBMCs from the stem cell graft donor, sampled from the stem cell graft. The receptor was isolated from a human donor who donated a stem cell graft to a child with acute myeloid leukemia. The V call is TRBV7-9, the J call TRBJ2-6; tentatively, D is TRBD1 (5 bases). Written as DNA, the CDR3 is TGTGCCAGCAGCCTAGGACGAGCCCTGTTTCTGGGGCTCTCTTTC. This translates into CASSLGRALFLGLSF.